The 21 T cell receptor beta chains below were found in one sample sequenced in a study of blood T cell repertoires in COVID-19. The method was immunoSEQ multiplex PCR; TCRdb's version includes in-frame clones alone and lacks a portion of them. The profile shows more than 200,000 clones, about 85% of them singletons. Sequenced: peripheral blood. The receptors come from a man in his 70s with acute or convalescent COVID-19.

This chain links TRBV19 with TRBJ2-6, with a weak D call TRBD2 (7 bases). V was pared by 3 bases and J by 4 bases, with 10 bases between. The CDR3 loop spans 15 amino acids. CDR1 LNHDA and CDR2 SQIVND come from the germline V gene (reference sequence). The CDR3 is CASSIRGAGANVLTF. DNA of the CDR3: TGTGCCAGTAGTATCCGGGGGGCCGGGGCCAACGTCCTGACTTTC.

The chain carries TRBV4-2 and TRBJ2-3; D uncertain. In germline, CDR1 is LGHNA, CDR2 YNFKEQ. V gave up 0 bases and J gave up 2 bases, with 12 bases separating them. The CDR3 loop spans 16 amino acids. The CDR3 DNA is TGTGCCAGCAGCCAAGATGCAACTGTGAACACAGATACGCAGTATTTT. The encoded protein is CASSQDATVNTDTQYF.

The chain couples TRBV7-2 to TRBJ2-3, with TRBD2 matching over 8 bases. The V gene end was trimmed by 0 bases and the J gene end by 4 bases; junction bases not matched to a gene: 9. The length of the CDR3 is 17 residues. CDR1 SGHTA and CDR2 FQGNSA come from the germline V gene. The CDR3 protein is CASSLAPSGSGADTQYF. CDR3 sequence (DNA): TGTGCCAGCAGCTTAGCGCCAAGCGGGAGTGGGGCAGATACGCAGTATTTT.

This clone was seen only once. The chain is built from TRBV7-2 and TRBJ2-7, with a tentative D call TRBD2 (5 bases). CDR1 and CDR2 (germline): SGHTA, FQGNSA. The V end was cut by 2 bases, the J end by 5 bases, with 16 bases between. The CDR3 covers 15 residues. CDR3 sequence: CASSLLGRPGHEQYF. CDR3 DNA sequence: TGTGCCAGCAGCTTATTGGGGAGACCCGGACACGAGCAGTACTTC.

The rearrangement links TRBV27 to TRBJ1-5; the D is unclear. The CDR3 length is 15 residues. The V end was cut by 3 bases, the J end by 2 bases, with 11 bases between. Germline V CDR1 and CDR2: MNHEY, SMNVEV (reference sequence). CDR3 loop: CASSFEGWGNQPQHF. The CDR3 coding sequence is TGTGCCAGCAGTTTCGAGGGCTGGGGCAATCAGCCCCAGCATTTT.

The chain employs TRBV7-2 and TRBJ1-6, with 7 bases lining up with TRBD1. Germline trimming cut 5 bases from V and 6 bases from J; bases unmatched to any gene: 4. Germline V lookup: CDR1 SGHTA, CDR2 FQGNSA. This CDR3 is built from 14 residues. CDR3 amino acids: CASSHGQVNSPLHF. The DNA for the CDR3 is TGTGCCAGCAGCCACGGACAGGTTAATTCACCCCTCCACTTT.

J is TRBJ1-3 and V is TRBV10-3; TRBD1 aligns across 8 bases. V lost 10 bases to trimming and J lost 8 bases; unmatched junction nucleotides: 16. Germline CDR1 is ENHRY and CDR2 is SYGVKD. This CDR3 is 15 amino acids long. The CDR3 loop reads CATSSPGQGIDTIYF. DNA of the CDR3: TGTGCCACGAGCTCCCCCGGACAGGGTATAGACACCATATATTTT.

This sequence joins TRBV5-1 and TRBJ2-2; D unclear. Germline V gene lookup returns CDR1 SGHRS and CDR2 YFSETQ. The CDR3 length is 14 residues. Between the trimmed V and J ends, which lost 2 bases and 4 bases, there was a span of 9 bases. CDR3 DNA: TGCGCCAGCAGCTTTCAGTACACCACCGGGGAGCTGTTTTTT. Translation: CASSFQYTTGELFF.

CDR3: CASSLPTSGTDTQYF. The DNA of the CDR3 is TGTGCCAGCAGTCTACCCACTAGCGGGACAGATACGCAGTATTTT. This chain links TRBV27 with TRBJ2-3, with TRBD2 matching over 9 bases. V trimming: 5 bases; J trimming: 3 bases; junction bases outside the gene matches: 6. In germline, CDR1 is MNHEY, CDR2 SMNVEV (reference sequence). The CDR3 consists of 15 residues.

V is TRBV10-3 and J is TRBJ1-1, with 10 positions matching TRBD1. Per the germline V gene, CDR1 is ENHRY and CDR2 is SYGVKD. The CDR3 is 16 residues long. With V trimmed by 6 bases and J by 1 base, 8 bases remained unmatched. The CDR3 sequence: CAISQLGTGENTEAFF. Here the CDR3 DNA reads TGTGCCATCAGCCAACTCGGGACAGGGGAGAACACTGAAGCTTTCTTT.

This clone was found a few times. This chain connects TRBV6-5 to TRBJ2-1, with 12 positions matching TRBD2. The germline CDR1 and CDR2 sequences are MNHEY and SVGAGI. The CDR3 loop spans 13 amino acids. V was clipped by 8 bases and J by 15 bases; unmatched bases: 11. CDR3 loop: CASELAGGTGRFF. The CDR3 region has the DNA TGTGCCAGCGAGCTAGCGGGGGGGACAGGGCGGTTCTTC.

V and J are TRBV10-3 and TRBJ1-2; TRBD1 agrees at 9 bases. The CDR3 is 16 amino acids. V lost 4 bases and J lost 0; bases outside the gene matches: 6. In germline, CDR1 is ENHRY, CDR2 SYGVKD. The CDR3 nucleotides are TGTGCCATCAGTGGGACAGGGGCAGCCTCTAACTATGGCTACACCTTC. Its protein product is CAISGTGAASNYGYTF.

The gene calls are TRBV5-4 and TRBJ2-2; D is perhaps TRBD2 (6 bases). Germline CDR1 is SGHNT and CDR2 is YYREEE (reference sequence). Trimming stripped 7 bases from V and 5 bases from J, with 9 bases between. The CDR3 has 12 residues. The chain's CDR3 is CASSRETGELFF. The CDR3 region has the DNA TGTGCCAGCTCCCGGGAGACCGGGGAGCTGTTTTTT. Full variable domain (remainder filled in from reference TRBV5-4 and TRBJ2-2): ETGVTQSPTHLIKTRGQQVTLRCSSQSGHNTVSWYQQALGQGPQFIFQYYREEENGRGNFPPRFSGLQFPNYSSELNVNALELDDSALYLCASSRETGELFFGEGSRLTVL.

This chain connects TRBV5-1 to TRBJ2-1; 7 bases fit TRBD2. CDR3 length equals 15 residues. Germline V lookup: CDR1 SGHRS, CDR2 YFSETQ. J lost 4 bases, V lost 0 bases, and 4 bases had no gene match. As DNA, the CDR3 is TGCGCCAGCAGCTTGGCCTTCGGGGGGTACAATGAGCAGTTCTTC. It is translated as CASSLAFGGYNEQFF.

The V gene is TRBV4-1, the J gene TRBJ2-2, with 8 bases lining up with TRBD1. With 5 bases clipped from V and 7 bases from J, the junction kept 9 bases outside the gene matches. The CDR3 totals 15 residues. CDR1 and CDR2 from the germline V gene are MGHRA and YSYEKL. DNA for the CDR3: TGCGCCAGCAGCTCCCCGGACAGGGTTGGCGGGGAGCTGTTTTTT. It translates to CASSSPDRVGGELFF.

CDR3 in amino acids: CASSVGTSGSRAGELFF. The DNA for the CDR3 is TGTGCCAGCAGCGTAGGGACTAGCGGGAGTAGGGCCGGGGAGCTGTTTTTT. The chain employs TRBV9 and TRBJ2-2; TRBD2 agrees at 13 bases. Trimming removed 0 bases from V and 6 bases from J; junction bases left unmatched: 5. The CDR3 has 17 residues. Germline V gene lookup returns CDR1 SGDLS and CDR2 YYNGEE.

The genes are TRBV2 and TRBJ1-1; D possibly corresponds to TRBD1 (5 bases). Germline CDR1 reads SNHLY; CDR2 reads FYNNEI. The CDR3 is 14 amino acids. With 4 bases removed from V and 3 bases from J, the gap between germline ends came to 12 bases. The CDR3 protein is CASSVLGGDTEAFF. The CDR3 region has the DNA TGTGCCAGCAGTGTTTTGGGGGGGGACACTGAAGCTTTCTTT.

V usage is TRBV7-2 and J usage is TRBJ2-3; D unclear. The CDR3 totals 14 residues. The germline gives CDR1 SGHTA, CDR2 FQGNSA. The V end lost 7 bases, the J end lost 1 base, and 12 bases lay between the germline ends. The CDR3: CASTRSPGTDTQYF. For the CDR3, the DNA is TGTGCCAGCACCCGGTCCCCCGGCACAGATACGCAGTATTTT.

This rearrangement joins TRBV18 to TRBJ1-1; possibly TRBD1 for D (5 bases). CDR1 and CDR2 (germline): KGHSH, LQKENI. Trimming stripped 1 base from V and 4 bases from J, with 10 bases between. The CDR3 has 14 residues. The CDR3 sequence is CASSPLGTGTEAFF. CDR3 coding DNA: TGTGCCAGCTCACCACTGGGCACAGGCACTGAAGCTTTCTTT.

The chain employs TRBV18 and TRBJ1-2; TRBD1 matches at 9 bases. Germline-derived CDR1 and CDR2 are KGHSH and LQKENI. The CDR3 runs 14 residues. J was trimmed by 4 bases and V by 5 bases; bases with no gene match: 5. The CDR3 loop is CASSRDRVGYGYTF. The DNA of the CDR3 is TGTGCCAGCTCAAGGGACAGGGTGGGCTATGGCTACACCTTC.

This clone was counted between two and nine times. The rearrangement joins TRBV3-1 (or the pseudogene TRBV3-2) to TRBJ1-1; unclear D gene. The germline gives CDR1 LGHDT, CDR2 YNNKEL (reference sequence). Trimming shortened V by 1 base and J by 1 base, and 13 bases separated the two germline ends. The CDR3 sequence is 16 residues long. CDR3 protein: CASSQVGGGRNTEAFF. In nucleotides, the CDR3 is TGTGCCAGCAGCCAAGTAGGTGGAGGCCGGAACACTGAAGCTTTCTTT.